The 21 T cell receptor beta chains given below trace back to one sample, sequenced in a study of cytomegalovirus exposure and HLA in healthy donors. A multiplex PCR was run with 60 Vbeta primers and 13 Jbeta primers. The method was immunoSEQ multiplex PCR; TCRdb's version includes in-frame clones alone and lacks a portion of them. The sample holds 55,000 or so clones, about three quarters seen once. Sequencing was performed on PBMCs. These receptors were collected from a man between 18 and 29 years old in good health and CMV-seronegative.

The rearrangement uses TRBV25-1 and TRBJ2-5, with D possibly matching TRBD2 (5 bases). V shed 7 bases and J shed 3 bases, with 21 bases lying between them. The CDR3 totals 16 residues. Germline V gene sequence: CDR1 MGHDK, CDR2 SYGVNS. The CDR3: CASNHAPGSGKETQYF. The CDR3 region has the DNA TGTGCCAGCAATCACGCCCCGGGGTCCGGGAAAGAGACCCAGTACTTC.

The chain joins TRBV30 to TRBJ2-7; D unclear. Deletions cut 3 bases from V and 9 bases from J, with 12 bases between. The CDR3 length is 11 residues. Germline lookup yields CDR1 GTSNPN and CDR2 SVGIG (reference sequence). The CDR3 DNA follows: TGTGCCTGGAGCGCACTCGGGTCGCAGTACTTC. Translation: CAWSALGSQYF. The whole variable domain, filled in from reference TRBV30 and TRBJ2-7, reads SQTIHQWPATLVQPVGSPLSLECTVEGTSNPNLYWYRQAAGRGLQLLFYSVGIGQISSEVPQNLSASRPQDRQFILSSKKLLLSDSGFYLCAWSALGSQYFGPGTRLTVT.

This sequence joins TRBV28 and TRBJ2-5; 8 bases match TRBD2. This CDR3 is 14 amino acids long. After removal of 7 bases from V and 5 bases from J, the junction contained 9 bases not matched to a gene. Germline loops: CDR1 MDHEN, CDR2 SYDVKM. CDR3 nucleotide sequence: TGTGCCAGCAAGGATAGCGGGATGAGGGAGACCCAGTACTTC. It codes for CASKDSGMRETQYF. The variable domain in full, completed from reference TRBV28 and TRBJ2-5, reads DVKVTQSSRYLVKRTGEKVFLECVQDMDHENMFWYRQDPGLGLRLIYFSYDVKMKEKGDIPEGYSVSREKKERFSLILESASTNQTSMYLCASKDSGMRETQYFGPGTRLLVL.

V is TRBV11-3 and J is TRBJ2-2; 8 positions match TRBD1. Germline V gene lookup returns CDR1 SGHNT and CDR2 YENEEA. Trimming at V came to 5 bases and at J to 4 bases, leaving 12 bases not matched to a gene. The CDR3 is made up of 17 amino acids. The CDR3 bases are TGTGCCAGCAGCCTCCTTTCGGACAGGGTCTCCACCGGGGAGCTGTTTTTT. Amino acid sequence: CASSLLSDRVSTGELFF.

This sequence joins TRBV6-5 and TRBJ2-2; weak D call: TRBD1 (6 bases). Germline V lookup: CDR1 MNHEY, CDR2 SVGAGI. V lost 2 bases, J lost 6 bases, and 13 bases lay in between. The CDR3 runs 15 residues. The CDR3 loop is CASSYGTPNPGELFF. CDR3 DNA: TGTGCCAGCAGTTACGGGACACCCAACCCCGGGGAGCTGTTTTTT.

The chain joins TRBV7-8 to TRBJ1-5, with D perhaps TRBD1 (5 bases). The CDR3 is 14 amino acids. Germline CDR1 SGHVS, CDR2 FQNEAQ. V was clipped by 5 bases and J by 7 bases, with 15 bases between them. CDR3 DNA sequence: TGTGCCAGCAGCCCAGGATTGGGGCAACAGCCCCAGCATTTT. Translation gives CASSPGLGQQPQHF.

This chain uses TRBV7-2 with TRBJ1-5; no definite D call. Germline CDR1 SGHTA, CDR2 FQGNSA. The CDR3 covers 14 residues. Trimming cost V 1 base and J 6 bases, with 10 bases left between them. CDR3 loop: CASSLGSSGQPQHF. The CDR3 DNA is TGTGCCAGCAGCTTAGGCAGTTCGGGTCAGCCCCAGCATTTT.

This chain uses TRBV6-5 with TRBJ1-1; 9 bases align to TRBD1. V lost 6 bases and J lost 5; bases outside the gene matches: 10. CDR3 length: 15 amino acids. Germline CDR1 and CDR2: MNHEY and SVGAGI. The CDR3 here is CASRRDRVSRTEAFF. The CDR3 nucleotides read TGTGCCAGCAGAAGGGACAGGGTTAGTCGTACTGAAGCTTTCTTT.

The chain joins TRBV28 to TRBJ1-2; no definite D call. The CDR3 sequence is 12 residues long. Trimming left V 5 bases short and J 7 bases short, with 11 bases between. CDR1 MDHEN and CDR2 SYDVKM come from the germline V gene. CDR3 sequence: CASSLLYGGYTF. In DNA form, the CDR3 reads TGTGCCAGCAGTCTTCTCTATGGTGGCTACACCTTC.

This clone was counted only a few times. The CDR3 bases are TGTGCCAGCACTCAAGGGACTAGCGGGTCGGATACGCAGTATTTT. Its translation: CASTQGTSGSDTQYF. The V call is TRBV7-2, the J call TRBJ2-3; 12 nucleotides match TRBD2. Per the germline V gene, CDR1 is SGHTA and CDR2 is FQGNSA. This CDR3 spans 15 amino acids. V shed 7 bases, J shed 6 bases, and the junction held 8 bases outside the gene matches. Variable domain in full (rest from reference TRBV7-2 and TRBJ2-3): GAGVSQSPSNKVTEKGKDVELRCDPISGHTALYWYRQSLGQGLEFLIYFQGNSAPDKSGLPSDRFSAERTGGSVSTLTIQRTQQEDSAVYLCASTQGTSGSDTQYFGPGTRLTVL.

V is TRBV30 and J is TRBJ2-6; tentatively, D is TRBD2 (5 bases). This CDR3 spans 15 amino acids. V was clipped by 3 bases and J by 3 bases, with 12 bases between them. The germline V gene encodes CDR1 GTSNPN and CDR2 SVGIG (reference sequence). This CDR3 reads CAWRELGVGANVLTF. CDR3 nucleotides: TGTGCCTGGAGGGAGTTGGGAGTTGGGGCCAACGTCCTGACTTTC.

The genes are TRBV7-9 and TRBJ2-1; weak D call: TRBD2 (6 bases). V lost 10 bases and J lost 1, with 20 bases in between. The CDR3 is 16 amino acids. Germline V gene data show CDR1 as SEHNR and CDR2 as FQNEAQ (reference sequence). The CDR3 protein is CATQGDGTGSYNEQFF. For the CDR3, the DNA is TGTGCCACCCAGGGAGACGGGACTGGATCCTACAATGAGCAGTTCTTC.

V usage is TRBV5-5 and J usage is TRBJ2-5, with a tentative D call TRBD2 (6 bases). V lost 4 bases and J 1 base, leaving 17 bases between the germline ends. The CDR3 spans 16 residues. Germline CDR1 SGHKS, CDR2 YYEKEE (reference sequence). The CDR3 loop is CASSELPGLTQETQYF. The DNA of the CDR3 is TGTGCCAGCAGCGAGCTACCGGGACTCACCCAAGAGACCCAGTACTTC.

This chain uses TRBV11-2 with TRBJ1-5; D unresolved. V was trimmed by 2 bases and J by 3 bases, leaving 5 bases between them. Germline lookup yields CDR1 SGHAT and CDR2 FQNNGV. CDR3 length: 13 residues. The CDR3 sequence: CASSLSDNQPQHF. The CDR3 DNA follows: TGTGCCAGCAGCTTAAGCGACAATCAGCCCCAGCATTTT.

This chain joins TRBV28 and TRBJ1-1; D ambiguous. The V gene's germline CDR1 is MDHEN and CDR2 SYDVKM. V lost 6 bases, J lost 0 bases, and 14 bases lay in between. The CDR3 runs 15 residues. CDR3 loop: CASSPNWAMNTEAFF. The CDR3 DNA follows: TGTGCCAGCAGCCCCAATTGGGCAATGAACACTGAAGCTTTCTTT. The full variable domain, in which reference TRBV28 and TRBJ1-1 provide the parts outside the CDR3, is DVKVTQSSRYLVKRTGEKVFLECVQDMDHENMFWYRQDPGLGLRLIYFSYDVKMKEKGDIPEGYSVSREKKERFSLILESASTNQTSMYLCASSPNWAMNTEAFFGQGTRLTVV.

The chain has TRBV4-3 and TRBJ1-1; D is perhaps TRBD1 (5 bases). This CDR3 comprises 13 residues. Trimming left V 4 bases short and J 7 bases short, with 13 bases between. Germline CDR1 and CDR2: LGHNA and YSLEER. In nucleotides, the CDR3 is TGCGCCAGCAGCCGAATCGACAGATATGAAGCTTTCTTT. Amino acid sequence: CASSRIDRYEAFF.

The rearrangement uses TRBV5-1 and TRBJ1-1; TRBD1 might be the D (5 bases). CDR3 size: 11 residues. The V gene's germline CDR1 is SGHRS and CDR2 YFSETQ. V shed 0 bases and J shed 10 bases, with 7 bases lying between them. The CDR3 DNA reads TGCGCCAGCAGCTTGGACGGGGGAGCTTTCTTT. Translation gives CASSLDGGAFF.

This chain links TRBV10-1 with TRBJ2-3; D is possibly TRBD2 (6 bases). The CDR3 consists of 16 residues. The V gene lost 0 bases and the J gene lost 3 bases, with 13 bases spanning the gap. CDR1 and CDR2 (germline): WNHNN, SYGVQD (reference sequence). The DNA of the CDR3 is TGCGCCAGCAGTGAGTCGGGACTGGTAATAACAGATACGCAGTATTTT. It translates to CASSESGLVITDTQYF.

The rearrangement joins TRBV4-1 to TRBJ2-6; TRBD2 aligns across 10 bases. Germline V gene sequence: CDR1 MGHRA, CDR2 YSYEKL. The CDR3 covers 19 residues. Germline trimming cut 1 base from V and 1 base from J; bases unmatched to any gene: 7. CDR3 DNA: TGCGCCAGCAGCCAAGTACTGGCAGCGGGAGGGTCTGGGGCCAACGTCCTGACTTTC. As protein: CASSQVLAAGGSGANVLTF.

The chain recombines TRBV13 with TRBJ2-5; a weak D match, TRBD2 (5 bases). This CDR3 has 13 amino acids. With 2 bases removed from V and 7 bases from J, the gap between germline ends came to 11 bases. The germline gives CDR1 PRHDT, CDR2 FYEKMQ (reference sequence). The CDR3 region has the DNA TGTGCCAGCAGCTTACTCGGGGTTGGGACCCAGTACTTC. As protein: CASSLLGVGTQYF.

This clone was seen a handful of times. J is TRBJ2-7 and V is TRBV10-3, with TRBD2 matching over 11 bases. V lost 7 bases and J lost 0; bases outside the gene matches: 8. The CDR3 runs to 16 residues. From germline, CDR1 is ENHRY and CDR2 SYGVKD. CDR3 bases: TGTGCCATCACCCGAACCGGGACTAGCGGCTCCTACGAGCAGTACTTC. Translating gives CAITRTGTSGSYEQYF.